This T cell receptor (beta chain) was sequenced for a study of T-cell reconstitution after alpha-beta-depleted transplantation in children (dated by TCRdb to 2016 to 2017). Broadly, across the study: The study quantitatively tracked T-cell immune reconstitution after TCRalphabeta/CD19-depleted allogeneic hematopoietic cell transplantation in children using TCR repertoire profiling.

This clonotype occurred a few times. No antigen is known for it. No qualities accompany the bases; no much larger clone lies one base away. Library preparation employed PCR. This sample was sequenced with an Illumina HiSeq 2500. To normalize quantification of the TCRbeta repertoire, the TCR libraries were built with molecular barcoding that relied on unique molecular identifiers. The public reads were reprocessed in TCRdb via fastp at Q25 and MiXCR, keeping in-frame beta chains. Identical CDR3 protein sequences are pooled into one entry, listed with their most common genes and DNA. The sample includes over 300,000 distinct CDR3 sequences, with 10% observed a single time. The top ten clones comprise around 2.4% of the sample. CDR1 KGHSH and CDR2 LQKENI were looked up in the germline V gene. Measured from the cysteine to the phenylalanine, the CDR3 is 17 residues long. The retained sequence is limited to the CDR3, 51 bases, with the frame set at the first base. V is cut by 3 bases and J by 0 bases, and the space between the germline ends is 15 bases.

The V and J segments used are TRBV18 and TRBJ1-5, with the D gene not clear enough to name. This receptor was taken from a human donor who donated a stem cell graft to a child with acute lymphoblastic leukemia. The starting material was PBMCs from the stem cell graft donor, obtained from the stem cell graft. The DNA is TGTGCCAGCTCACCGCAACCGGGGATAAGTAGCAATCAGCCCCAGCATTTT. Translation gives CASSPQPGISSNQPQHF.